Each of the 9 T cell receptor beta chains below was sequenced from the same sample in a study of T cell responses to AZD1222 COVID-19 vaccine (dated by TCRdb to about 2021). The library was generated by the immunoSEQ multiplex PCR assay. TCRdb provides this immuneACCESS table in a form limited to in-frame rearrangements. Some clones are lacking; in checked studies, under half of them reflect an unresolved V gene, and why the rest are absent is not known. Across this sample there are some 200,000 clones, with around 90% seen only once. Together, the top ten hold less than 4% of the sample. In the paper's terms, the time point label means: about 28 days (+/-7) after the second vaccine dose. Sample treatment or condition, as interpreted from the label and publication: meningococcal conjugate vaccine given as trial control. The sequences come from peripheral blood, collected 28 days after the second dose of the MenACWY control vaccine. The receptors come from an adult who received the MenACWY meningococcal vaccine as a control.

The chain carries TRBV27 and TRBJ1-3; the D gene is possibly TRBD1 (5 bases). V was trimmed by 6 bases and J by 4 bases, leaving 13 bases between them. CDR1 is MNHEY, CDR2 SMNVEV, per germline (reference sequence). The CDR3 consists of 14 residues. CDR3 DNA sequence: TGTGCCAGCAGCAGCGGGGGAAGGGGAAACACCATATATTTT. As protein: CASSSGGRGNTIYF.

The rearrangement uses TRBV5-6 and TRBJ2-2; no clear D gene. The CDR3 sequence is 16 residues long. Trimming took 2 bases from V and 4 from J, leaving 15 bases between them. Looked up from germline, CDR1 is SGHDT and CDR2 is YYEEEE. The CDR3 nucleotides are TGTGCCAGCAGCTTTTTCGGGCGTCGGCTCACCGGGGAGCTGTTTTTT. Translated: CASSFFGRRLTGELFF.

This chain connects TRBV11-2 to TRBJ2-5; the D call may be TRBD1 or TRBD2 (5 bases each). Germline CDR1 is SGHAT and CDR2 is FQNNGV. CDR3 size: 15 residues. V lost 5 bases to trimming and J lost 4 bases, with 17 bases between them. CDR3 sequence (DNA): TGTGCCAGCAGCCCAGGGTCGGGAACGGGAGAGACCCAGTACTTC. This translates into CASSPGSGTGETQYF.

The chain has TRBV29-1 and TRBJ2-7, with 11 bases matching TRBD2. V trimming: 6 bases; J trimming: 3 bases; junction bases outside the gene matches: 7. Per germline, CDR1 SQVTM and CDR2 ANQGSEA. There are 14 residues in the CDR3. The CDR3 DNA reads as TGCAGCGTCCGCAGGGGACTAGCGGACTACGAGCAGTACTTC. The encoded protein is CSVRRGLADYEQYF.

The genes are TRBV5-1 and TRBJ1-3; 8 positions match TRBD1. The CDR3 totals 15 residues. CDR1 SGHRS and CDR2 YFSETQ come from the germline V gene. After removal of 4 bases from V and 2 bases from J, the junction contained 5 bases not matched to a gene. CDR3 region: CASSHGTGTGNTIYF. CDR3 sequence (DNA): TGCGCCAGCAGCCACGGGACAGGCACTGGAAACACCATATATTTT. The full variable domain, in which reference TRBV5-1 and TRBJ1-3 provide the parts outside the CDR3, is KAGVTQTPRYLIKTRGQQVTLSCSPISGHRSVSWYQQTPGQGLQFLFEYFSETQRNKGNFPGRFSGRQFSNSRSEMNVSTLELGDSALYLCASSHGTGTGNTIYFGEGSWLTVV.

This clone occurred once. The chain employs TRBV27 and TRBJ2-1, with no clear D. Germline V gene sequence: CDR1 MNHEY, CDR2 SMNVEV (reference sequence). The CDR3 is made up of 13 amino acids. V lost 2 bases and J lost 5, with 7 bases in between. In DNA, the CDR3 is TGTGCCAGCAGTTTAGCAGCTCACAATGAGCAGTTCTTC. Translation gives CASSLAAHNEQFF.

In its sample, this clone was seen a few times. This chain joins TRBV19 and TRBJ1-1; D gene unclear. V was clipped by 1 base and J by 5 bases, with 11 bases between them. Germline CDR1 reads LNHDA; CDR2 reads SQIVND (reference sequence). This CDR3 is built from 14 residues. CDR3 sequence: CASSIVGGGTEAFF. The DNA for the CDR3 is TGTGCCAGTAGTATAGTGGGCGGCGGAACTGAAGCTTTCTTT.

The rearrangement links TRBV6-2 or TRBV6-3 to TRBJ2-2; 10 bases align to TRBD1. This CDR3 is 15 amino acids long. Germline trimming cut 5 bases from V and 5 bases from J; bases unmatched to any gene: 5. The germline V gene encodes CDR1 MNHEY and CDR2 SVGEGT. CDR3 DNA sequence: TGTGCCAGCAGTCCAGGGACAGGGGTTACCGGGGAGCTGTTTTTT. This translates into CASSPGTGVTGELFF.

Comments on this clone: The CDR3 ends on some other residue instead of the conserved phenylalanine or tryptophan, so this is likely a read error. The DNA is omitted, as the CDR3 cannot be located on it reliably, and the CDR3 follows TCRdb's listing. The chain joins TRBV6-1 to TRBJ1-2; the DNA was not compared with TRBD1, the D call given in the table. The CDR3 is 14 residues long, ends included. Germline CDR1 MNHNS, CDR2 SASEGT. The CDR3 sequence: CASSEAGAQRGLCL.